Listed below are T cell receptor beta chains from one sample, sequenced in a study of cytomegalovirus exposure and HLA in healthy donors. TCRdb keeps only in-frame clones here, not all; method: immunoSEQ multiplex PCR. Here the sample spans roughly 250,000 clones, about four fifths being singletons. Sequences were obtained from PBMCs. All receptors derive from a girl aged 2-10 years in good health and CMV-seronegative. Both conserved end residues are part of each CDR3. The D gene is left open where the match is weak. Some rows have no size entry. The others give once, few or many, or a class for an expanded clone.

>-|TRBJ2-1|TRBV27|15|TRBD2
CASRGLAGGQQMQFF
TGTGCCAGCAGGGGCCTAGCGGGAGGGCAACAGATGCAGTTCTTC
>once|TRBJ1-1|TRBV6-1|13|-
CASDEWVRSEAFF
TGTGCCAGCGACGAATGGGTCCGGAGTGAAGCTTTCTTT
>-|TRBJ1-3|TRBV11-2|16|-
CASSSRVEANGNTIYF
TGTGCCAGTAGCTCCAGGGTTGAGGCCAATGGAAACACCATATATTTT
>-|TRBJ2-7|TRBV5-5|13|-
CASSLWPPNEQYF
TGTGCCAGCAGCCTCTGGCCCCCCAACGAGCAGTACTTC
>-|TRBJ2-1|TRBV13|16|TRBD2
CASSPTGLAAYNEQFF
TGTGCCAGCAGCCCCACGGGCCTAGCGGCCTACAATGAGCAGTTCTTC
>-|TRBJ1-2|TRBV6-6|15|-
CASSYSGDNLYGYTF
TGTGCCAGCAGTTACTCGGGAGACAATCTTTATGGCTACACCTTC
>-|TRBJ2-5|TRBV27|15|TRBD2
CASKVTVTSTETQYF
TGTGCCAGCAAAGTTACCGTGACTAGCACCGAGACCCAGTACTTC
>-|TRBJ2-7|TRBV7-8|18|TRBD2
CASSLAGTSGRLPYEQYF
TGTGCCAGCAGCTTAGCCGGGACTAGCGGGAGATTGCCCTACGAGCAGTACTTC
>-|TRBJ1-5|TRBV6-8|15|TRBD1
CASRRQGEGNQPQHF
TGTGCCAGCAGACGACAGGGCGAGGGCAATCAGCCCCAGCATTTT
>-|TRBJ2-7|TRBV28|15|TRBD1
CASSPLGQWSYEQYF
TGTGCCAGCAGTCCTCTGGGACAGTGGTCCTACGAGCAGTACTTC
>-|TRBJ1-2|TRBV4-1|16|-
CASSLTRDNHSYGYTF
TGCGCCAGCAGCCTAACCCGGGACAACCATTCCTATGGCTACACCTTC
>-|TRBJ2-7|TRBV7-3|11|-
CASSLVDEQYF
TGTGCCAGCAGCTTAGTCGACGAGCAGTACTTC
>-|TRBJ2-2|TRBV28|17|-
CASSSRKWDTVTGELFF
TGTGCCAGCAGTTCAAGAAAGTGGGACACCGTCACCGGGGAGCTGTTTTTT
>-|TRBJ1-2|TRBV25-1|16|-
CASSVTVATVNYGYTF
TGTGCCAGCAGTGTGACCGTGGCGACTGTCAACTATGGCTACACCTTC
>few|TRBJ2-3|TRBV29-1|15|TRBD2
CSVRPLTSATDTQYF
TGCAGCGTGAGGCCGCTGACTAGCGCCACAGATACGCAGTATTTT
>once|TRBJ1-4|TRBV2|15|-
CASSDGLLGNEKLFF
TGTGCCAGCAGTGACGGACTTTTGGGTAATGAAAAACTGTTTTTT
>-|TRBJ2-3|TRBV4-1|17|TRBD2
CASSQDRSGSSTDTQYF
TGCGCCAGCAGCCAAGATCGTAGCGGGAGTAGCACAGATACGCAGTATTTT
>-|TRBJ1-4|TRBV9|16|-
CASSVSGLATNEKLFF
TGTGCCAGCAGCGTCTCAGGCCTTGCAACTAATGAAAAACTGTTTTTT
>-|TRBJ2-7|TRBV5-4|14|TRBD1
CASSTPTGDYEQYF
TGTGCCAGCAGCACCCCGACAGGGGACTACGAGCAGTACTTC
>-|TRBJ1-5|TRBV2|11|-
CASGAHQPQHF
TGTGCCAGCGGAGCTCATCAGCCCCAGCATTTT
>-|TRBJ1-2|TRBV28|15|TRBD1
CASSDRDRGSNGYTF
TGTGCCAGCAGTGACCGGGACAGGGGGAGTAATGGCTACACCTTC
>-|TRBJ1-1|TRBV6-4|14|TRBD1
CASSQGAQDTEAFF
TGTGCCAGCAGTCAGGGGGCCCAGGACACTGAAGCTTTCTTT
>-|TRBJ2-7|TRBV13|16|TRBD2
CASSLGGLADSYEQYF
TGTGCCAGCAGCTTAGGCGGACTAGCGGACTCCTACGAGCAGTACTTC
>-|TRBJ2-7|TRBV29-1|14|TRBD2
CSVSLAGAGYEQYF
TGCAGCGTCAGTTTAGCGGGGGCAGGGTACGAGCAGTACTTC
>-|TRBJ1-1|TRBV5-3|14|-
CARSLDSLNTEAFF
TGTGCCAGAAGTTTGGACAGCCTGAACACTGAAGCTTTCTTT
>-|TRBJ2-1|TRBV6-6|12|-
CASSNGDNEQFF
TGTGCCAGCAGCAACGGGGACAATGAGCAGTTCTTC
>once|TRBJ1-5|TRBV28|13|-
CASSTRTNQPQHF
TGTGCCAGCAGTACACGCACCAATCAGCCCCAGCATTTT